One TCR beta chain is described in this entry. V shed 3 bases and J 7 bases; nucleotides not matched to a gene: 4. The germline V gene encodes CDR1 MGHRA and CDR2 YSYEKL. There are 14 residues in the CDR3. The data originate from a study of blood T cell repertoires in COVID-19. Profiled with immunoSEQ multiplex PCR; TCRdb holds only in-frame clones, not every one. This sample has 200,000 to 250,000 clones, with 80% to 85% found just once. This clonotype was sampled from a woman between 35 and 50 years old who had recovered from COVID-19. The genes are TRBV4-1 and TRBJ2-1; 9 nucleotides align to TRBD2. Sequencing was done on a sample of PBMCs or T cells enriched from blood (not recorded which). This CDR3 reads CASSQLAGVNEQFF. The DNA of the CDR3 is TGCGCCAGCAGCCAGTTAGCGGGAGTAAATGAGCAGTTCTTC.